A selection of T cell receptor beta chains follows, all from one sample in a study of blood T cell repertoires in COVID-19. Some clones are missing from TCRdb's copy, which holds only in-frame ones; the method was immunoSEQ multiplex PCR. The table shows 250,000 to 350,000 clones, with about 91% occurring only once. Sequences were obtained from peripheral blood. The receptors here all came from a woman in her sixties with acute or convalescent COVID-19. CDR3s include the opening cysteine and the closing phenylalanine or tryptophan. D genes are given only for firm matches.

V	D	J	CDR3
TRBV24-1	.	TRBJ1-2	CATSEAFNYGYTF
TRBV7-2	.	TRBJ2-3	CASRSRVAARTDTQYF
TRBV2	TRBD2	TRBJ2-1	CASRRSGGAVDNEQFF
TRBV5-5	.	TRBJ2-7	CASSLEQVLHREQYF
TRBV5-1	.	TRBJ1-5	CASSLIGADNQPQHF
TRBV5-4	TRBD2	TRBJ2-1	CASSSDPLLAGKEQFF
TRBV10-3	TRBD1	TRBJ2-3	CATMQTGSGTDTQYF
TRBV7-9	TRBD1	TRBJ1-2	CASSFGGSAGGTYGYTF
TRBV4-2	TRBD2	TRBJ2-7	CASSQDWRTSDYEQYF
TRBV2	.	TRBJ1-1	CASREGGMNTEAFF
TRBV6-5	.	TRBJ1-2	CASSQDRGANYGYTF
TRBV9	.	TRBJ2-7	CASSVATQGPVEQYF
TRBV6-5	TRBD1	TRBJ1-2	CASRGQDNYGYTF
TRBV9	.	TRBJ1-6	CASSPSRRGNSPLHF
TRBV10-3	TRBD1	TRBJ1-2	CAIRTGEANYGYTF
TRBV5-1	.	TRBJ1-6	CASSYHSGTLNSPLHF
TRBV7-6	TRBD1	TRBJ1-1	CASSLRTGGNTEAFF
TRBV6-6	TRBD1	TRBJ1-5	CASSPRDRGIRTPSQPQHF
TRBV27	.	TRBJ1-6	CASSSTSSYNSPLHF
TRBV3-1/TRBV3-2	.	TRBJ1-2	CASSQATGGYGYTF
TRBV5-6	TRBD1	TRBJ1-6	CASSSGQGVISYNSPLHF
TRBV28	TRBD1	TRBJ1-4	CASSRDRVLEKLFF
TRBV2	.	TRBJ1-6	CASEAGDSPLHF
TRBV27	TRBD2	TRBJ2-1	CASSPSGTIRRFF
TRBV7-9	.	TRBJ2-3	CASSSGQFTDTQYF
TRBV5-6	TRBD1	TRBJ1-4	CASSLGTGGEKLFF
TRBV7-2	.	TRBJ2-7	CASSLVRVYEQYF
TRBV5-1	.	TRBJ1-5	CASSPGGSNQPQHF
TRBV28	.	TRBJ1-1	CASSFMNTEAFF
TRBV6-5	TRBD1	TRBJ2-3	CASKPGQGTTDTQYF
TRBV29-1	.	TRBJ2-5	CSVSGQGETQYF
TRBV6-2/TRBV6-3	.	TRBJ2-7	CASSYVVPYEQYF
TRBV9	TRBD1	TRBJ1-3	CASSVRDRASGNTIYF
TRBV24-1	.	TRBJ1-1	CATSDFRGTETFF
TRBV9	.	TRBJ1-1	CASSVVEGGGAFF
TRBV5-6	.	TRBJ2-7	CASSLDAGSGEQYF
TRBV7-6	.	TRBJ2-2	CASSLKLSTGELFF
TRBV11-3	.	TRBJ2-2	CASSSDTAELFF
TRBV28	TRBD1	TRBJ1-4	CASRSRDSPFPTNEKLFF
TRBV18	.	TRBJ1-1	CASSPQGPGTSTEAFF
TRBV5-6	.	TRBJ2-7	CASSLGRSYEQYF
TRBV6-2/TRBV6-3	.	TRBJ1-2	CASSFSASTGAIYGYTF